These 29 T cell receptor beta chains were sequenced from one sample in a study of blood T cell repertoires in COVID-19. TCRdb's copy holds only in-frame clones and misses some; the assay was immunoSEQ multiplex PCR. Of about 62,000 clones in the sample, about nine tenths were seen once. The sequenced material came from peripheral blood. All receptors come from a woman of 80 years or more with acute or convalescent COVID-19.

The V call is TRBV5-6, the J call TRBJ1-3; D is uncertain. Germline V gene lookup returns CDR1 SGHDT and CDR2 YYEEEE. The CDR3 covers 14 residues. The germline V and J ends were trimmed by 7 bases and 2 bases, with 13 bases remaining between them. The chain's CDR3 is CASQRVDAGNTIYF. The CDR3 bases are TGTGCCAGCCAGAGGGTTGATGCTGGAAACACCATATATTTT.

The gene calls are TRBV2 and TRBJ1-2; D remains unclear. Trimming removed 6 bases at V and 8 bases at J, with 22 bases between. The CDR3 has 15 amino acids. Germline V gene sequence: CDR1 SNHLY, CDR2 FYNNEI. CDR3 nucleotide sequence: TGTGCCAGCAGGAGGTCAGCGGCAGTCTCTATGGGCTACACCTTC. It codes for CASRRSAAVSMGYTF.

V gene TRBV6-6 combines with J gene TRBJ1-2; unclear D gene. CDR1 and CDR2 (germline): MNHNY, SVGAGI (reference sequence). Trimming pared 7 bases from V and 2 bases from J, leaving 11 bases between. The CDR3 contains 13 residues. The CDR3 DNA reads TGTGCCAGCAATGACAACTTGAACTATGGCTACACCTTC. It is translated as CASNDNLNYGYTF.

This chain joins TRBV19 and TRBJ2-2; possible D gene TRBD2, 6 bases. Deletions cut 6 bases from V and 5 bases from J, with 10 bases between. The CDR3 extends over 13 amino acids. CDR1 and CDR2 (germline): LNHDA, SQIVND (reference sequence). The CDR3 here is CASRRGWTGELFF. The CDR3 bases are TGTGCCAGTAGACGGGGGTGGACCGGGGAGCTGTTTTTT.

The CDR3 sequence is CASSSPNRGANYGYTF. The CDR3 nucleotides are TGTGCCAGCAGTTCTCCCAACAGGGGAGCTAACTATGGCTACACCTTC. The chain recombines TRBV6-5 with TRBJ1-2, with 7 positions matching TRBD1. With V trimmed by 4 bases and J by 0 bases, 8 bases remained unmatched. Germline assignment: CDR1 MNHEY and CDR2 SVGAGI. This CDR3 is built from 16 residues.

The chain couples TRBV6-5 to TRBJ1-5, with 7 bases identical to TRBD1. The CDR3 totals 14 residues. The germline gives CDR1 MNHEY, CDR2 SVGAGI. Trimming at V came to 4 bases and at J to 7 bases, leaving 7 bases not matched to a gene. DNA of the CDR3: TGTGCCAGCAGTTCGACAGGGAAGGGGCAGCCCCAGCATTTT. Protein: CASSSTGKGQPQHF.

This chain joins TRBV19 and TRBJ2-3; 10 nucleotides agree with TRBD1. The CDR3 consists of 15 residues. V was clipped by 7 bases and J by 5 bases; unmatched bases: 9. Germline V gene sequence: CDR1 LNHDA, CDR2 SQIVND (reference sequence). The CDR3 loop is CASTEDRGLQDTQYF. CDR3 in DNA: TGTGCCAGTACCGAAGACAGGGGGCTTCAAGATACGCAGTATTTT.

V and J are TRBV5-1 and TRBJ2-6, with unresolved D. CDR3 size: 15 residues. CDR1 SGHRS and CDR2 YFSETQ come from the germline V gene. V shed 2 bases and J shed 3 bases, with 9 bases lying between them. The CDR3 nucleotides read TGCGCCAGCAGCTTCGGCGGTGGTGGGGCCAACGTCCTGACTTTC. As protein: CASSFGGGGANVLTF.

The chain uses TRBV5-1 and TRBJ1-1, with D unclear. The CDR3 extends over 14 amino acids. Trimming stripped 4 bases from V and 2 bases from J, with 12 bases between. The germline CDR1 and CDR2 sequences are SGHRS and YFSETQ. CDR3: CASSDSGVNTEAFF. As DNA, the CDR3 is TGCGCCAGCAGCGATTCCGGGGTTAACACTGAAGCTTTCTTT.

The gene calls are TRBV4-3 and TRBJ2-1; 7 bases agree with TRBD2. Trimming cost V 1 base and J 8 bases; bases outside gene matches: 5. Looked up from germline, CDR1 is LGHNA and CDR2 is YSLEER. The CDR3 runs 14 residues. The CDR3 loop reads CASSQGGEGDEQFF. The CDR3 DNA reads as TGCGCCAGCAGCCAAGGTGGGGAGGGAGATGAGCAGTTCTTC.

The V call is TRBV15, the J call TRBJ1-2; the match to TRBD1 covers 8 bases. Trimming at V came to 1 base and at J to 4 bases, leaving 2 bases not matched to a gene. CDR3 length: 14 amino acids. Germline CDR1 reads LNHNV; CDR2 reads YYDKDF (reference sequence). CDR3 sequence (DNA): TGTGCCACCAGCAGAGGAGGGACAGGCTATGGCTACACCTTC. The encoded protein is CATSRGGTGYGYTF.

This chain connects TRBV6-5 to TRBJ2-7, with a tentative D call TRBD1 (5 bases). In germline, CDR1 is MNHEY, CDR2 SVGAGI. The CDR3 sequence is 15 residues long. V lost 2 bases to trimming and J lost 3 bases, with 14 bases between them. CDR3 DNA: TGTGCCAGCAGTTACGGACCGGACATTTACTACGAGCAGTACTTC. As protein: CASSYGPDIYYEQYF.

CDR3 protein: CASSKETDTQYF. The CDR3 nucleotides read TGTGCCAGCAGCAAAGAGACAGATACGCAGTATTTT. This chain connects TRBV12-3 or TRBV12-4 to TRBJ2-3, with D unresolved. V was trimmed by 6 bases and J by 3 bases, leaving 7 bases between them. The CDR3 sequence is 12 residues long.

This clone has only a few counts. This chain connects TRBV19 to TRBJ1-6, with D possibly matching TRBD1 (6 bases). Germline V lookup: CDR1 LNHDA, CDR2 SQIVND (reference sequence). Trimming cost V 10 bases and J 10 bases, with 17 bases left between them. The CDR3 consists of 13 residues. This CDR3 is CATTTTGNSPLHF. CDR3 sequence (DNA): TGTGCCACAACGACTACAGGGAACTCACCCCTCCACTTT.

The CDR3 DNA is TGTGCCAGCAGTTCGGGACTACCCGGAAACATTCAGTACTTC. Translating gives CASSSGLPGNIQYF. V usage is TRBV7-2 and J usage is TRBJ2-4, with TRBD2 matching 7 bases. Unmatched junction bases numbered 8, after V lost 6 bases and J lost 6 bases. Germline lookup yields CDR1 SGHTA and CDR2 FQGNSA. CDR3 length: 14 amino acids.

J is TRBJ1-1 and V is TRBV20-1; TRBD1 aligns across 8 bases. Trimming removed 6 bases from V and 6 bases from J; junction bases left unmatched: 3. This CDR3 comprises 11 residues. Germline V gene sequence: CDR1 DFQATT, CDR2 SNEGSKA (reference sequence). CDR3 amino acids: CSAQGAAEAFF. CDR3 nucleotides: TGCAGTGCCCAGGGGGCTGCTGAAGCTTTCTTT.

The chain employs TRBV3-1 (or the pseudogene TRBV3-2) and TRBJ2-5; 9 bases are a match to TRBD1. Germline lookup yields CDR1 LGHDT and CDR2 YNNKEL (reference sequence). CDR3 length: 15 amino acids. The ends lost 1 base at V and 5 bases at J; junction bases unmatched: 5. The DNA of the CDR3 is TGTGCCAGCAGCCAAGTACAGGGGGCATGGGAGACCCAGTACTTC. It specifies CASSQVQGAWETQYF.

This chain connects TRBV12-5 to TRBJ2-3; D might be TRBD1 (5 bases). The CDR3 has 13 residues. V was trimmed by 3 bases and J by 5 bases, leaving 9 bases between them. Germline lookup yields CDR1 LGHNT and CDR2 FRNRAP. For the CDR3, the DNA is TGTGCTAGTGGTTTAGCCAGGGTAGATACGCAGTATTTT. Translating gives CASGLARVDTQYF.

V and J are TRBV5-1 and TRBJ1-1; 9 bases are a match to TRBD1. The CDR3 is 16 amino acids. The germline V gene has CDR1 SGHRS and CDR2 YFSETQ. V lost 2 bases to trimming and J lost 0 bases; unmatched junction nucleotides: 5. The CDR3 coding sequence is TGCGCCAGCAGCTTCGGGACAGGGAATTTGAACACTGAAGCTTTCTTT. It specifies CASSFGTGNLNTEAFF. The whole variable domain, filled in from reference TRBV5-1 and TRBJ1-1, reads KAGVTQTPRYLIKTRGQQVTLSCSPISGHRSVSWYQQTPGQGLQFLFEYFSETQRNKGNFPGRFSGRQFSNSRSEMNVSTLELGDSALYLCASSFGTGNLNTEAFFGQGTRLTVV.

The chain couples TRBV11-2 to TRBJ1-3; TRBD1 matches at 7 bases. V shed 3 bases and J 0 bases; nucleotides not matched to a gene: 5. This CDR3 contains 16 residues. Germline values: CDR1 SGHAT, CDR2 FQNNGV. The DNA of the CDR3 is TGTGCCAGCAGCTTCGGGACAGTCAACTCTGGAAACACCATATATTTT. As protein: CASSFGTVNSGNTIYF.

This clone was seen just once. The V call is TRBV3-1 (or the pseudogene TRBV3-2), the J call TRBJ2-7; no clear D. This CDR3 is 15 amino acids long. Trimming shortened V by 1 base and J by 3 bases, and 13 bases separated the two germline ends. Germline V gene sequence: CDR1 LGHDT, CDR2 YNNKEL (reference sequence). The DNA for the CDR3 is TGTGCCAGCAGCCAAGCCCCGCCGGTAGTCTACGAGCAGTACTTC. Translation: CASSQAPPVVYEQYF.

The chain has TRBV5-1 and TRBJ1-5, with D possibly being TRBD1 (5 bases). Trimming pared 4 bases from V and 5 bases from J, leaving 13 bases between. This CDR3 is built from 14 residues. Germline CDR1 reads SGHRS; CDR2 reads YFSETQ. For the CDR3, the DNA is TGCGCCAGCAGCCGTGACGGGGGAGATCAGCCCCAGCATTTT. Translation gives CASSRDGGDQPQHF.

The chain employs TRBV18 and TRBJ2-5; 8 nucleotides agree with TRBD2. The CDR3 is 15 residues long. Germline-derived CDR1 and CDR2 are KGHSH and LQKENI. V dropped 6 bases and J dropped 3; count of bases not matched to a gene: 9. CDR3: CASSHRAGVKETQYF. The CDR3 DNA sequence: TGTGCCAGCTCCCACCGAGCGGGGGTTAAAGAGACCCAGTACTTC.

The rearrangement uses TRBV5-1 and TRBJ2-7; D is perhaps TRBD1 (6 bases). Germline V CDR1 and CDR2: SGHRS, YFSETQ. This CDR3 is 15 amino acids long. The V end was cut by 5 bases, the J end by 5 bases, with 20 bases between. The CDR3 DNA is TGCGCCAGCAGGGACCCTGCAGGGGCGTCCCACGAGCAGTACTTC. It is translated as CASRDPAGASHEQYF.

The CDR3 coding sequence is TGTGCCATCAGGGCGGACAGGGGGCCTGGAAACACCATATATTTT. Protein sequence: CAIRADRGPGNTIYF. The chain carries TRBV10-3 and TRBJ1-3; 11 nucleotides align to TRBD1. Germline V lookup: CDR1 ENHRY, CDR2 SYGVKD. J lost 2 bases, V lost 6 bases, and 3 bases had no gene match. The CDR3 runs to 15 residues.

The chain uses TRBV30 and TRBJ2-5; D might be TRBD2 (5 bases). Germline CDR1 reads GTSNPN; CDR2 reads SVGIG (reference sequence). The CDR3 runs to 15 residues. Trimming pared 1 base from V and 4 bases from J, leaving 16 bases between. The CDR3 sequence is CAWSAWANRGETQYF. The CDR3 nucleotides are TGTGCCTGGAGTGCTTGGGCTAACCGGGGAGAGACCCAGTACTTC.

This clone was seen only once. The J gene is TRBJ2-5, the V gene TRBV5-1, with D maybe TRBD1 (6 bases). There are 14 residues in the CDR3. Germline-derived CDR1 and CDR2 are SGHRS and YFSETQ. V gave up 0 bases and J gave up 2 bases, with 8 bases separating them. The CDR3 DNA follows: TGCGCCAGCAGCTTGGCCCAGGGGCAAGAGACCCAGTACTTC. Translating gives CASSLAQGQETQYF.

The chain uses TRBV4-1 and TRBJ2-7, with D possibly matching TRBD2 (6 bases). Germline V gene lookup returns CDR1 MGHRA and CDR2 YSYEKL. The ends were cut back, 1 base at V and 6 bases at J, with 13 bases in the middle. The CDR3 runs 14 residues. CDR3 sequence reads: CASSQVRGGGEQYF. CDR3 sequence (DNA): TGCGCCAGCAGCCAAGTCCGGGGAGGTGGCGAGCAGTACTTC.

CDR3 bases: TGTGCCTGCGTTAAGACAGGCACGACGAACACCGGGGAGCTGTTTTTT. This sequence encodes CACVKTGTTNTGELFF. This chain connects TRBV28 to TRBJ2-2; D might be TRBD1 (6 bases). CDR1 is MDHEN, CDR2 SYDVKM, per germline. The CDR3 extends over 16 amino acids. V was trimmed by 11 bases and J by 0 bases, leaving 19 bases between them.